The 24 T cell receptor beta chains presented below share a single source sample, sequenced in a study of regulatory T cells in long-lasting Graves disease. Time point in this sample: newly diagnosed GD, antithyroid drugs for less than 3 months. PBMC-extracted RNA yielded the TCR library. For TCR beta, libraries came from iRepertoire HTBI primers and Arm-PCR of CDR3 regions. Each CDR3 protein gets one entry after TCRdb re-called the multiplex PCR reads with MiXCR. The profile shows hundreds of thousands of distinct CDR3 sequences, 16% of them singletons. In addition, the sample was reused for a study of T cells in Graves' hyperthyroidism and ophthalmopathy.

The specimen was peripheral blood mononuclear cells (PBMCs), collected at new diagnosis, from a patient treated with antithyroid drugs. Source of these receptors: a woman in her twenties or thirties with Graves disease.

This clonotype was picked up many times. The V gene is TRBV7-9, the J gene TRBJ2-1; TRBD2 aligns across 12 bases. CDR3 length equals 14 residues. CDR1 and CDR2 (germline): SEHNR, FQNEAQ (reference sequence). Unmatched junction bases numbered 5, after V lost 6 bases and J lost 8 bases. In nucleotides, the CDR3 is TGTGCCAGCAGGACTAGCGGGAGTCTGGATGAGCAGTTCTTC. Translation gives CASRTSGSLDEQFF.

The J gene is TRBJ2-5, the V gene TRBV20-1; TRBD2 matches 12 bases. The CDR3 is 17 amino acids. CDR1 and CDR2 from the germline V gene are DFQATT and SNEGSKA (reference sequence). After removal of 4 bases from V and 0 bases from J, the junction contained 9 bases not matched to a gene. CDR3 residues: CSAKRWGTSGYQETQYF. As DNA, the CDR3 is TGCAGTGCTAAACGATGGGGGACTAGCGGGTACCAAGAGACCCAGTACTTC.

In this sample, this clonotype turned up a few times. This rearrangement joins TRBV11-3 to TRBJ2-4, with D hard to call. Germline CDR1 and CDR2: SGHNT and YENEEA. The V end was cut by 6 bases, the J end by 3 bases, with 18 bases between. CDR3 length equals 16 residues. The CDR3 DNA is TGTGCCAGCAGTTTTCTTCCGGTTGGGGACAAAAACATTCAGTACTTC. Encoded protein: CASSFLPVGDKNIQYF.

This clonotype has more than one count but fewer than ten. This chain uses TRBV5-8 with TRBJ2-6; D unclear. Trimming pared 0 bases from V and 1 base from J, leaving 5 bases between. CDR1 and CDR2 from the germline V gene are SGHTS and YDEGEE. This CDR3 is built from 15 residues. The CDR3 sequence is CASSLELSGANVLTF. The CDR3 DNA sequence: TGTGCCAGCAGCTTGGAGTTGTCTGGGGCCAACGTCCTGACTTTC.

This clonotype was seen a handful of times. The chain employs TRBV27 and TRBJ2-2; D is ambiguous. Germline values: CDR1 MNHEY, CDR2 SMNVEV (reference sequence). This CDR3 region has 15 residues. Trimming shortened V by 6 bases and J by 2 bases, and 13 bases separated the two germline ends. The CDR3 here is CASRREVVNTGELFF. CDR3 nucleotides: TGTGCCAGCAGGAGAGAAGTTGTTAACACCGGGGAGCTGTTTTTT.

The chain has TRBV4-1 and TRBJ1-1; D gene ambiguous. CDR3 length: 17 residues. Germline assignment: CDR1 MGHRA and CDR2 YSYEKL. V gave up 4 bases and J gave up 1 base, with 19 bases separating them. CDR3 in amino acids: CASSPTMWVAGNTEAFF. CDR3 in DNA: TGCGCCAGCAGCCCTACCATGTGGGTTGCGGGGAACACTGAAGCTTTCTTT.

This clonotype came up once. The V gene is TRBV5-1, the J gene TRBJ1-2, with D unresolved. V was trimmed by 0 bases and J by 8 bases, leaving 17 bases between them. CDR3 length: 15 residues. Germline V CDR1 and CDR2: SGHRS, YFSETQ. This CDR3 is CASSLAELGIQGYTF. The DNA for the CDR3 is TGCGCCAGCAGCTTGGCCGAACTGGGGATACAGGGCTACACCTTC. The full variable domain, rest sourced from reference TRBV5-1 and TRBJ1-2, is KAGVTQTPRYLIKTRGQQVTLSCSPISGHRSVSWYQQTPGQGLQFLFEYFSETQRNKGNFPGRFSGRQFSNSRSEMNVSTLELGDSALYLCASSLAELGIQGYTFGSGTRLTVV.

This clonotype showed up just a few times. The chain links TRBV19 to TRBJ1-2; D perhaps matches TRBD1 (5 bases). This CDR3 has 15 amino acids. Trimming stripped 8 bases from V and 7 bases from J, with 23 bases between. In germline, CDR1 is LNHDA, CDR2 SQIVND (reference sequence). The CDR3 spells CASALQTGAQGGYTF. The CDR3, as DNA: TGTGCCAGTGCCCTTCAGACCGGGGCGCAGGGTGGCTACACCTTC.

In the case of this clonotype: A much larger clonotype is one base distant, so this may be a read error. The chain employs TRBV3-1 and TRBJ2-2; TRBD2 aligns across 12 bases. This CDR3 spans 15 amino acids. Per the germline V gene, CDR1 is LGHDT and CDR2 is YNNKEL (reference sequence). V trimming: 4 bases; J trimming: 7 bases; junction bases outside the gene matches: 4. This chain's CDR3 is CASSLGLAGRGELFF. The CDR3, as DNA: TGTGCCAGCAGCCTAGGACTAGCGGGACGCGGGGAGCTGTTTTTT.

This clonotype has only a few counts. CDR3 coding DNA: TGTGCCAGCAGCTTAGGTCAAGGACGCGGAGAGACCCAGTACTTC. This sequence encodes CASSLGQGRGETQYF. The chain is built from TRBV13 and TRBJ2-5; D ambiguous. The germline CDR1 and CDR2 sequences are PRHDT and FYEKMQ (reference sequence). V gave up 0 bases and J gave up 4 bases, with 12 bases separating them. The CDR3 sequence is 15 residues long.

This clonotype was counted many times. The chain uses TRBV5-1 and TRBJ1-4, with D possibly TRBD1 on 5 matching bases. The CDR3 length is 11 residues. V was shortened by 10 bases and J by 10 bases, with 14 bases between the two germline ends. Germline assignment: CDR1 SGHRS and CDR2 YFSETQ. The CDR3 DNA follows: TGCGCCCGAGGGAGGGGAGGAAAACTGTTTTTT. Translation gives CARGRGGKLFF. Full variable domain (outside the CDR3, taken from reference TRBV5-1 and TRBJ1-4): KAGVTQTPRYLIKTRGQQVTLSCSPISGHRSVSWYQQTPGQGLQFLFEYFSETQRNKGNFPGRFSGRQFSNSRSEMNVSTLELGDSALYLCARGRGGKLFFGSGTQLSVL.

The chain carries TRBV20-1 and TRBJ1-5; a possible D gene is TRBD1 (5 bases). This CDR3 is built from 18 residues. Deletions cut 2 bases from V and 6 bases from J, with 26 bases between. Per the germline V gene, CDR1 is DFQATT and CDR2 is SNEGSKA (reference sequence). CDR3: CSARIKSTLRDGGQPQHF. CDR3 DNA: TGCAGTGCTAGAATCAAGTCAACACTCAGGGACGGAGGTCAGCCCCAGCATTTT.

This sequence joins TRBV25-1 and TRBJ2-2; the D call may be TRBD1 or TRBD2 (7 bases each). This CDR3 spans 13 amino acids. The V and J ends lost 7 bases and 6 bases respectively, with 12 bases between them. Looked up from germline, CDR1 is MGHDK and CDR2 is SYGVNS. The CDR3 protein is CASTRGGAGELFF. CDR3 in DNA: TGTGCCAGCACCAGGGGGGGGGCCGGGGAGCTGTTTTTT.

The chain recombines TRBV19 with TRBJ2-1; D possibly corresponds to TRBD1 (6 bases). With 5 bases removed from V and 2 bases from J, the gap between germline ends came to 13 bases. From germline, CDR1 is LNHDA and CDR2 SQIVND (reference sequence). This CDR3 is built from 15 residues. CDR3 sequence: CASSEGHGPYNEQFF. The CDR3 DNA reads as TGTGCCAGTAGTGAGGGACACGGGCCCTACAATGAGCAGTTCTTC.

This clonotype was detected ten times or more. The rearrangement joins TRBV20-1 to TRBJ1-1; possibly TRBD1 for D (5 bases). V lost 1 base to trimming and J lost 6 bases, with 12 bases between them. Germline V gene lookup returns CDR1 DFQATT and CDR2 SNEGSKA (reference sequence). This CDR3 region has 13 residues. The CDR3 reads CSARGEGTAEAFF. The CDR3 DNA is TGCAGTGCTAGAGGAGAAGGGACCGCTGAAGCTTTCTTT.

This clonotype came up many times. The rearrangement joins TRBV6-2 or TRBV6-3 to TRBJ2-1; D is undetermined. V lost 7 bases and J 3 bases, leaving 10 bases between the germline ends. Germline V CDR1 and CDR2: MNHEY, SVGEGT. This CDR3 is 13 amino acids long. This chain's CDR3 is CASTKQIYNEQFF. In nucleotides, the CDR3 is TGTGCCAGCACAAAACAGATCTACAATGAGCAGTTCTTC.

This clonotype was found a few times. V usage is TRBV3-1 and J usage is TRBJ2-3; D not resolved. Deletions cut 1 base from V and 4 bases from J, with 12 bases between. The germline CDR1 and CDR2 sequences are LGHDT and YNNKEL (reference sequence). The CDR3 has 15 amino acids. The CDR3 DNA is TGTGCCAGCAGCCAAGTCTGGGGTCCCGCAGATACGCAGTATTTT. As protein: CASSQVWGPADTQYF.

The chain is built from TRBV7-2 and TRBJ1-6; D remains unclear. V was trimmed by 3 bases and J by 2 bases, leaving 14 bases between them. CDR3 length: 17 residues. Germline-derived CDR1 and CDR2 are SGHTA and FQGNSA. CDR3 sequence reads: CASSLEWEYTYNSPLHF. The CDR3 DNA reads as TGTGCCAGCAGCTTGGAATGGGAATATACCTATAATTCACCCCTCCACTTT.

The gene calls are TRBV6-2 or TRBV6-3 and TRBJ2-1; D not resolved. Germline loops: CDR1 MNHEY, CDR2 SVGEGT. V lost 4 bases, J lost 5 bases, and 9 bases lay in between. The CDR3 is 13 amino acids. This CDR3 is CASSSLTHNEQFF. The CDR3 bases are TGTGCCAGCAGTTCCTTGACCCACAATGAGCAGTTCTTC.

This clonotype showed up just a few times. The genes are TRBV6-2 or TRBV6-3 and TRBJ1-2; D possibly corresponds to TRBD1 (5 bases). This CDR3 comprises 16 residues. CDR1 MNHEY and CDR2 SVGEGT come from the germline V gene. The V and J ends lost 5 bases and 2 bases respectively, with 18 bases between them. CDR3 loop: CASSGAEGSLNYGYTF. DNA for the CDR3: TGTGCCAGCAGTGGGGCGGAAGGGAGCTTAAACTATGGCTACACCTTC.

There are a few counts of this clonotype. The rearrangement links TRBV5-1 to TRBJ1-1, with D hard to call. The CDR3 runs 14 residues. The V end lost 0 bases, the J end lost 2 bases, and 8 bases lay between the germline ends. The germline CDR1 and CDR2 sequences are SGHRS and YFSETQ. CDR3 in amino acids: CASSLVFRNTEAFF. CDR3 coding DNA: TGCGCCAGCAGCTTGGTTTTCCGAAACACTGAAGCTTTCTTT.

The rearrangement joins TRBV19 to TRBJ2-1; possible D gene TRBD1, 5 bases. The CDR3 sequence is 13 residues long. Germline assignment: CDR1 LNHDA and CDR2 SQIVND (reference sequence). V was shortened by 9 bases and J by 4 bases, with 13 bases between the two germline ends. DNA for the CDR3: TGTGCCAGCGGACACACGACTTACAATGAGCAGTTCTTC. Translating it yields CASGHTTYNEQFF. The full variable domain, with the rest looked up from reference TRBV19 and TRBJ2-1, is DGGITQSPKYLFRKEGQNVTLSCEQNLNHDAMYWYRQDPGQGLRLIYYSQIVNDFQKGDIAEGYSVSREKKESFPLTVTSAQKNPTAFYLCASGHTTYNEQFFGPGTRLTVL.

The chain has TRBV20-1 and TRBJ2-7; the D is unclear. The germline CDR1 and CDR2 sequences are DFQATT and SNEGSKA (reference sequence). The CDR3 has 13 amino acids. Between the trimmed V and J ends, which lost 3 bases and 1 base, there was a span of 10 bases. The CDR3 DNA follows: TGCAGTGCTAGTTCGGAAAAGTCCTACGAGCAGTACTTC. This sequence encodes CSASSEKSYEQYF.

There are a few counts of this clonotype. CDR3 residues: CATRILPDETQYF. The CDR3 DNA reads as TGTGCCACCAGGATTCTACCCGATGAGACCCAGTACTTC. The V and J genes are TRBV27 and TRBJ2-5, with unresolved D. The length of the CDR3 is 13 residues. Trimming pared 10 bases from V and 5 bases from J, leaving 17 bases between. Germline CDR1 and CDR2: MNHEY and SMNVEV (reference sequence).